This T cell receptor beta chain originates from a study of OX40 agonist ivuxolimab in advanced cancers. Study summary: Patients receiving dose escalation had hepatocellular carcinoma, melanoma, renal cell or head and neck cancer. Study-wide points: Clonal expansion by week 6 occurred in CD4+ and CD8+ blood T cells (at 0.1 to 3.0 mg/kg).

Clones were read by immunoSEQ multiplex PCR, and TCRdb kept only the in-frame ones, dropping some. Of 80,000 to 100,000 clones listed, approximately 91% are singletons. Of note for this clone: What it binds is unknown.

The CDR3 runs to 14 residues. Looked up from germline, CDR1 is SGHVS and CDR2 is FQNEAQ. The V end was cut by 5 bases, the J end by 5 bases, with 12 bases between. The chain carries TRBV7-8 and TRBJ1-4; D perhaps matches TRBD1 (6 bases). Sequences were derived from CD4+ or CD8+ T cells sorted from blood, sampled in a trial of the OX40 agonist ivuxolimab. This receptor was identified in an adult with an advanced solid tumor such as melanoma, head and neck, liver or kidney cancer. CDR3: CASSHGGKNEKLFF. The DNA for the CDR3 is TGTGCCAGCAGCCACGGGGGCAAAAATGAAAAACTGTTTTTT.